The next 29 T cell receptor beta chains were all read from a single sample in a study of STAT5B mutations in CD4+ large granular lymphocyte leukemia. Using immunoSEQ multiplex PCR, the repertoire was profiled, and TCRdb retains in-frame clones only, with some absent. The table includes about 33,000 clones, around 81% detected once. The sequenced material came from CD4+ T cells from blood buffy coats. Every receptor here comes from a human donor in good health.

The gene calls are TRBV5-8 and TRBJ1-4; D is unclear. The V gene's germline CDR1 is SGHTS and CDR2 YDEGEE. V shed 0 bases and J shed 8 bases, with 14 bases lying between them. The CDR3 has 15 residues. The chain's CDR3 is CASSLVGGFGEKLFF. The CDR3 coding sequence is TGTGCCAGCAGCTTGGTTGGAGGGTTTGGCGAAAAACTGTTTTTT.

This CDR3 reads CASSLIGQGRRNTQYF. CDR3 in DNA: TGCGCCAGCAGCTTGATAGGACAGGGCCGCAGGAATACGCAGTATTTT. The chain recombines TRBV5-1 with TRBJ2-3, with TRBD1 matching over 8 bases. There are 16 residues in the CDR3. The J segment lost 7 bases and the V segment lost 1 base, leaving 11 bases of the junction unmatched. Germline V lookup: CDR1 SGHRS, CDR2 YFSETQ.

The chain combines TRBV18 with TRBJ2-1, with 7 bases identical to TRBD1. CDR1 is KGHSH and CDR2 is LQKENI in the germline V gene. V gave up 3 bases and J gave up 3 bases; unmatched junction bases: 2. The CDR3 sequence is 14 residues long. CDR3 DNA sequence: TGTGCCAGCTCACCCGGGGACAGCTACAATGAGCAGTTCTTC. This codes for CASSPGDSYNEQFF.

V gene TRBV7-8 combines with J gene TRBJ1-2; 8 bases are shared with TRBD1. The CDR3 is 13 amino acids. The J segment lost 4 bases and the V segment lost 6 bases, leaving 4 bases of the junction unmatched. Germline V CDR1 and CDR2: SGHVS, FQNEAQ. The CDR3 region is CASRRQGTYGYTF. The CDR3 region has the DNA TGTGCCAGCAGGCGACAGGGGACCTATGGCTACACCTTC.

This rearrangement joins TRBV5-1 to TRBJ2-1; D may be TRBD1 or TRBD2 (7 bases each). The CDR3 extends over 14 amino acids. Germline CDR1 and CDR2: SGHRS and YFSETQ. V was cut by 3 bases and J by 5 bases, with 12 bases left in between. CDR3 sequence reads: CASSWAGGDNEQFF. For the CDR3, the DNA is TGCGCCAGCAGCTGGGCAGGGGGGGACAATGAGCAGTTCTTC. Combining the CDR3 with reference TRBV5-1 and TRBJ2-1 gives the whole variable domain KAGVTQTPRYLIKTRGQQVTLSCSPISGHRSVSWYQQTPGQGLQFLFEYFSETQRNKGNFPGRFSGRQFSNSRSEMNVSTLELGDSALYLCASSWAGGDNEQFFGPGTRLTVL.

The chain carries TRBV6-1 and TRBJ2-5; 8 nucleotides match TRBD1. Trimming removed 8 bases from V and 6 bases from J; junction bases left unmatched: 11. The germline V gene encodes CDR1 MNHNS and CDR2 SASEGT. This CDR3 is built from 14 residues. CDR3 amino acids: CASSPDRGVQTQYF. CDR3 nucleotides: TGTGCCAGCTCACCCGACAGGGGCGTTCAGACCCAGTACTTC.

The chain joins TRBV28 to TRBJ2-6; D ambiguous. Germline V gives CDR1 MDHEN, CDR2 SYDVKM. The CDR3 has 17 amino acids. Deletions cut 5 bases from V and 0 bases from J, with 14 bases between. The DNA for the CDR3 is TGTGCCAGCAGTCCCACTCGGCCGGGCTCTGGGGCCAACGTCCTGACTTTC. This sequence encodes CASSPTRPGSGANVLTF.

V and J are TRBV4-2 and TRBJ2-1, with 10 bases aligning to TRBD2. CDR3 length equals 18 residues. Germline values: CDR1 LGHNA, CDR2 YNFKEQ. V was pared by 1 base and J by 9 bases, with 15 bases of the junction left unmatched. Written as DNA, the CDR3 is TGTGCCAGCAGCCAAGTAAGTCCTTCGAGCGGGAGGGCCATTGAGCAGTTCTTC. Protein sequence: CASSQVSPSSGRAIEQFF.

The J gene is TRBJ2-7, the V gene TRBV11-2, with 8 positions matching TRBD1. Per the germline V gene, CDR1 is SGHAT and CDR2 is FQNNGV. This CDR3 contains 16 residues. The J segment lost 0 bases and the V segment lost 5 bases, leaving 9 bases of the junction unmatched. The CDR3 DNA is TGTGCCAGCAGCCTGTACCAGGGGGCGAGCTCCTACGAGCAGTACTTC. As protein: CASSLYQGASSYEQYF.

The CDR3 loop is CASERTGNQPQHF. CDR3 nucleotide sequence: TGTGCCAGTGAACGGACAGGCAATCAGCCCCAGCATTTT. The chain links TRBV19 to TRBJ1-5, with a weak D call TRBD1 (6 bases). The CDR3 covers 13 residues. Trimming took off 8 bases at V and 2 bases at J, with 10 bases between the two ends. The V gene's germline CDR1 is LNHDA and CDR2 SQIVND (reference sequence).

V and J are TRBV28 and TRBJ2-1; the match to TRBD2 covers 10 bases. V was pared by 3 bases and J by 5 bases, with 13 bases of the junction left unmatched. The CDR3 covers 18 residues. Germline CDR1 is MDHEN and CDR2 is SYDVKM. CDR3 nucleotides: TGTGCCAGCAGTTTTGGGGGACTAGCGATTCGAAGGAACAATGAGCAGTTCTTC. This sequence encodes CASSFGGLAIRRNNEQFF.

This clone was detected a few times. The chain joins TRBV7-3 to TRBJ1-1, with D hard to call. The length of the CDR3 is 13 residues. The V and J ends lost 1 base and 7 bases respectively, with 10 bases between them. Looked up from germline, CDR1 is SGHTA and CDR2 is FQGTGA. CDR3 sequence reads: CASSLRGLVEAFF. CDR3 nucleotide sequence: TGTGCCAGCAGCTTAAGGGGTTTGGTTGAAGCTTTCTTT.

This clone came up once. This chain connects TRBV19 to TRBJ1-5, with 7 positions matching TRBD1. CDR1 and CDR2 from the germline V gene are LNHDA and SQIVND (reference sequence). The CDR3 is 15 amino acids. V lost 5 bases to trimming and J lost 3 bases; unmatched junction nucleotides: 7. The CDR3 protein is CASSPGQVFNQPQHF. In nucleotides, the CDR3 is TGTGCCAGTAGTCCCGGACAGGTTTTCAATCAGCCCCAGCATTTT.

The chain couples TRBV5-4 to TRBJ2-7, with D possibly matching TRBD1 (5 bases). Between the trimmed V and J ends, which lost 3 bases and 9 bases, there was a span of 19 bases. The CDR3 runs 14 residues. Germline V gives CDR1 SGHNT, CDR2 YYREEE (reference sequence). CDR3 DNA: TGTGCCAGCAGCTCGGACATAGCAGACCGGATGCAGTACTTC. Translation gives CASSSDIADRMQYF.

CDR3: CASWWRGQGSNQPQHF. CDR3 nucleotide sequence: TGTGCCAGCTGGTGGAGAGGACAGGGTAGCAATCAGCCCCAGCATTTT. The chain combines TRBV28 with TRBJ1-5, with 8 positions matching TRBD1. In germline, CDR1 is MDHEN, CDR2 SYDVKM. There are 16 residues in the CDR3. The junction had 9 bases not matched to a gene; V was cut back by 8 bases and J by 0 bases.

The chain is built from TRBV28 and TRBJ2-5; 9 positions match TRBD2. The J call is doubtful: the DNA matches TRBJ2-7 better. CDR1 is MDHEN and CDR2 is SYDVKM in the germline V gene. This CDR3 contains 15 residues. CDR3 protein: CASTPSSGSGYEQYF. The CDR3 DNA follows: TGTGCCAGCACCCCTAGTAGCGGGAGTGGTTACGAGCAGTACTTC.

The V gene is TRBV27, the J gene TRBJ2-1; 8 bases fit TRBD2. The germline gives CDR1 MNHEY, CDR2 SMNVEV (reference sequence). Losses at the gene ends were 3 bases for V and 9 bases for J; bases not matched to a gene: 13. The CDR3 is 16 amino acids. This CDR3 is CASSFKVTYREGEQFF. CDR3 nucleotides: TGTGCCAGCAGTTTTAAGGTCACATACCGGGAGGGTGAGCAGTTCTTC.

This sequence joins TRBV7-2 and TRBJ2-7, with D perhaps matching TRBD2 (6 bases). The CDR3 is 14 amino acids. The V and J ends lost 6 bases and 2 bases respectively, with 14 bases between them. Germline loops: CDR1 SGHTA, CDR2 FQGNSA. In DNA, the CDR3 is TGTGCCAGCAGTCGACGGCGGGAACCCTACGAGCAGTACTTC. It is translated as CASSRRREPYEQYF.

The chain employs TRBV5-6 and TRBJ2-3; 7 bases map to TRBD2. The CDR3 extends over 15 amino acids. The V gene's germline CDR1 is SGHDT and CDR2 YYEEEE. V was pared by 2 bases and J by 4 bases, with 7 bases of the junction left unmatched. CDR3 in DNA: TGTGCCAGCAGCTTTGGGGAGCGGGGACCAGATACGCAGTATTTT. Translation gives CASSFGERGPDTQYF.

The rearrangement links TRBV28 to TRBJ1-2; D unclear. The CDR3 covers 12 residues. Trimming removed 6 bases from V and 2 bases from J, with 7 bases in between. From germline, CDR1 is MDHEN and CDR2 SYDVKM. Written as DNA, the CDR3 is TGTGCCAGCAGAGTATCAAACTATGGCTACACCTTC. Protein sequence: CASRVSNYGYTF.

This rearrangement joins TRBV5-4 to TRBJ2-1; D not certain. The CDR3 loop spans 13 amino acids. V dropped 0 bases and J dropped 6 bases, with 7 bases sitting between them. CDR1 is SGHNT and CDR2 is YYREEE in the germline V gene (reference sequence). For the CDR3, the DNA is TGTGCCAGCAGCTTGGGTCCTTTCAATGAGCAGTTCTTC. It encodes CASSLGPFNEQFF.

The genes are TRBV19 and TRBJ2-1; 10 bases align to TRBD2. The CDR3 totals 17 residues. V shed 3 bases, J shed 7 bases, and the junction held 12 bases outside the gene matches. Germline values: CDR1 LNHDA, CDR2 SQIVND (reference sequence). Here the CDR3 DNA reads TGTGCCAGTAGTATGCGCCGGACTAGCGGAACGGGGAATGAGCAGTTCTTC. Its translation is CASSMRRTSGTGNEQFF.

The chain employs TRBV27 and TRBJ1-6, with TRBD1 matching over 7 bases. The CDR3 covers 15 residues. Germline lookup yields CDR1 MNHEY and CDR2 SMNVEV (reference sequence). V lost 5 bases to trimming and J lost 4 bases; unmatched junction nucleotides: 5. Here the CDR3 DNA reads TGTGCCAGCAGTACCCGGGACAGTTATAATTCACCCCTCCACTTT. This gives the protein CASSTRDSYNSPLHF.

This clone showed up just a few times. The chain is built from TRBV19 and TRBJ1-1; perhaps TRBD1 as D (5 bases). The germline gives CDR1 LNHDA, CDR2 SQIVND (reference sequence). V lost 7 bases and J lost 1, with 13 bases in between. The CDR3 loop spans 14 amino acids. The CDR3 DNA follows: TGTGCCAGTAAGCCCACCGACAGGAACACTGAAGCTTTCTTT. Protein: CASKPTDRNTEAFF.

The chain recombines TRBV19 with TRBJ2-7; 9 positions agree with TRBD1. Germline V gene sequence: CDR1 LNHDA, CDR2 SQIVND (reference sequence). Trimming removed 3 bases from V and 5 bases from J; junction bases left unmatched: 8. This CDR3 is built from 15 residues. CDR3 amino acids: CASSMRRTGVNEQYF. The DNA for the CDR3 is TGTGCCAGTAGTATGCGACGGACAGGGGTGAACGAGCAGTACTTC.

The V gene is TRBV5-1, the J gene TRBJ2-2, with D tentatively TRBD2 (7 bases). The germline V gene has CDR1 SGHRS and CDR2 YFSETQ. V lost 3 bases to trimming and J lost 2 bases, with 14 bases between them. This CDR3 has 16 residues. CDR3 DNA sequence: TGCGCCAGCAGCTCCTCCGGGGGGCCCAACACCGGGGAGCTGTTTTTT. Translation gives CASSSSGGPNTGELFF. The whole variable domain, remainder taken from reference TRBV5-1 and TRBJ2-2, is KAGVTQTPRYLIKTRGQQVTLSCSPISGHRSVSWYQQTPGQGLQFLFEYFSETQRNKGNFPGRFSGRQFSNSRSEMNVSTLELGDSALYLCASSSSGGPNTGELFFGEGSRLTVL.

This chain joins TRBV7-2 and TRBJ2-3, with TRBD2 matching 11 bases. Trimming at V came to 5 bases and at J to 3 bases, leaving 10 bases not matched to a gene. This CDR3 spans 17 amino acids. Germline V gene data show CDR1 as SGHTA and CDR2 as FQGNSA. The CDR3 protein is CASSRGILAGATDTQYF. In DNA, the CDR3 is TGTGCCAGCAGCAGGGGGATACTAGCGGGAGCAACAGATACGCAGTATTTT.

Only a few counts were recorded for this clone. The gene calls are TRBV2 and TRBJ1-1, with 7 bases fitting TRBD1. CDR1 is SNHLY and CDR2 is FYNNEI in the germline V gene. Trimming removed 4 bases from V and 6 bases from J; junction bases left unmatched: 8. The CDR3 extends over 14 amino acids. CDR3 DNA sequence: TGTGCCAGCAGTGTCCTCGAGACAGGGTCTGAAGCTTTCTTT. Translation: CASSVLETGSEAFF.

The chain joins TRBV18 to TRBJ2-2, with D maybe TRBD1 (5 bases). Per the germline V gene, CDR1 is KGHSH and CDR2 is LQKENI. This CDR3 has 14 amino acids. The ends were cut back, 3 bases at V and 1 base at J, with 6 bases in the middle. The CDR3 DNA is TGTGCCAGCTCACCTGGACAGAACACCGGGGAGCTGTTTTTT. The encoded protein is CASSPGQNTGELFF.